The table lists the clone carrying this T cell receptor (beta chain) with a few counts. Its antigen is not identified. The sample comes from a study of cytomegalovirus exposure and HLA in healthy donors. General study points: In a later analysis, 15,000 to 20,000 TCR beta sequences were associated with HLA alleles at 0.05 false discovery rate. A later analysis reportedly found that, within productive TCRs, an Asian-associated ancestry cluster had fewer N-insertions than the mean observed across the roughly 610 donors. A later analysis by the authors found several of the most significant clusters apparently linked to common viral pathogens. Segments of the TCR beta V type were, in most cases, productive about 87% or about 30% of the time in an earlier analysis.

The primer mix had 60 Vbeta and 13 Jbeta primers. The table came from immunoSEQ multiplex PCR; TCRdb's copy has only in-frame clones and leaves some out. The data contain under 200,000 clones, about three quarters of them singletons. The receptor was isolated from a woman aged 45-60 years in good health and CMV-seropositive. The specimen was PBMCs.

Here the CDR3 DNA reads TGTGCCAGCAGCGTAGGAGGCCCCTACACCTATGGCTACACCTTC. Protein sequence: CASSVGGPYTYGYTF. V gene TRBV9 combines with J gene TRBJ1-2; D remains unclear. The CDR3 consists of 15 residues. From germline, CDR1 is SGDLS and CDR2 YYNGEE. Trimming cost V 0 bases and J 4 bases, with 13 bases left between them.